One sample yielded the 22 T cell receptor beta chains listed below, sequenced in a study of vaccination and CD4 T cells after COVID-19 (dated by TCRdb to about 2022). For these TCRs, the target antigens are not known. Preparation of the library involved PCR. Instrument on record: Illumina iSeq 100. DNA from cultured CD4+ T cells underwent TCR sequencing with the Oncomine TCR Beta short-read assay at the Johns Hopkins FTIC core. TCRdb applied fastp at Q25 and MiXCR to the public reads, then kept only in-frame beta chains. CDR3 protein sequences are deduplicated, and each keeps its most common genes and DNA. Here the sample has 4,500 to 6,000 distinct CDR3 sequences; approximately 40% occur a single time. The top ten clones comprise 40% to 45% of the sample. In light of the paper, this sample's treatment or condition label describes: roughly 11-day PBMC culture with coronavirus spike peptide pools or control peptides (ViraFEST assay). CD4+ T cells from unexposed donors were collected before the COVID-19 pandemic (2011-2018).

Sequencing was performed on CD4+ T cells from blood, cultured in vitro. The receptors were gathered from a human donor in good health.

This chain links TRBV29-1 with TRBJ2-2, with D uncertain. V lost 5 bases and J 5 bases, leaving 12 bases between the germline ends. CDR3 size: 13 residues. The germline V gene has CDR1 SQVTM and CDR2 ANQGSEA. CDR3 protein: CSVRDGNTGELFF. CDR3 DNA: TGCAGCGTTCGCGACGGTAATACCGGGGAGCTGTTTTTT.

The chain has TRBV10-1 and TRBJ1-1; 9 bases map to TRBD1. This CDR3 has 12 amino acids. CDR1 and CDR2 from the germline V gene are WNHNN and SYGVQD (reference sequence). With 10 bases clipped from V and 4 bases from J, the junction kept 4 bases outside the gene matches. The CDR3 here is CATRTGATEAFF. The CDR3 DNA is TGCGCCACCCGGACAGGGGCCACTGAAGCTTTCTTT.

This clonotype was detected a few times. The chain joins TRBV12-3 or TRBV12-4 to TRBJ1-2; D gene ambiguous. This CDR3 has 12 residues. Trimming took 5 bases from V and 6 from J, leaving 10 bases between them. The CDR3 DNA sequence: TGTGCCAGCAGTCAGCTGGGCGATGGCTACACCTTC. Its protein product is CASSQLGDGYTF.

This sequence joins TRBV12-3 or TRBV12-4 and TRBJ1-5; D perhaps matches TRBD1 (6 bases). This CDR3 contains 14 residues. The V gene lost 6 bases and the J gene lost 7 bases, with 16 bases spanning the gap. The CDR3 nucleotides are TGTGCCAGCAGCCTGCAGGGGCGTGGGCAGCCCCAGCATTTT. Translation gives CASSLQGRGQPQHF.

In DNA form, the CDR3 reads TGTGCCAGCAGTTATGGTCGCGGGACTGAAGCTTTCTTT. Its translation is CASSYGRGTEAFF. V gene TRBV6-5 combines with J gene TRBJ1-1; no reliable D call. The CDR3 is 13 residues long. The V and J ends lost 3 bases and 5 bases respectively, with 10 bases between them. Germline V gene lookup returns CDR1 MNHEY and CDR2 SVGAGI.

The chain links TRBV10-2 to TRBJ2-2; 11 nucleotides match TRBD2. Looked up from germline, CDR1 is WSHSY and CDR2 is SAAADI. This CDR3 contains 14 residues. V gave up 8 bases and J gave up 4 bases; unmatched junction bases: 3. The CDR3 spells CASLAGGRTGELFF. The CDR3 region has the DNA TGCGCCAGCCTAGCGGGGGGACGCACCGGGGAGCTGTTTTTT.

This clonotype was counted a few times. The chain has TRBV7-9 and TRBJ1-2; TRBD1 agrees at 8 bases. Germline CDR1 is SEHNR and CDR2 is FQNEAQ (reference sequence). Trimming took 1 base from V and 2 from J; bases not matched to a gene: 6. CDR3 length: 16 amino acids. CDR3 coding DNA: TGTGCCAGCAGCTTAGGACGGGACAGGAGGAACTATGGCTACACCTTC. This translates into CASSLGRDRRNYGYTF.

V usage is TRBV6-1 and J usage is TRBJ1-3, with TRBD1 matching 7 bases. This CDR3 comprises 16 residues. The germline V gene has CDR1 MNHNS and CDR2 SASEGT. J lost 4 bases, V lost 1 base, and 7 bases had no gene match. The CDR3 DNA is TGTGCCAGCAGTGAAGGGATACAACAGGGGGGAAACACCATATATTTT. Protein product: CASSEGIQQGGNTIYF.

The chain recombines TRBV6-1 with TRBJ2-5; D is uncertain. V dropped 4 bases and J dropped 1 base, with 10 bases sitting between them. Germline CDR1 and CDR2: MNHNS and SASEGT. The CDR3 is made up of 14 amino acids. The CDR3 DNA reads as TGTGCCAGCAGTGGCAGGAATCGCCAAGAGACCCAGTACTTC. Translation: CASSGRNRQETQYF.

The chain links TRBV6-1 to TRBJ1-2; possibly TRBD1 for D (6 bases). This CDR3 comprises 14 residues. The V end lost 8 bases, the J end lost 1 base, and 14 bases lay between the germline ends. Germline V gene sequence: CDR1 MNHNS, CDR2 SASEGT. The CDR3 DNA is TGTGCCAGCGTGTTAGCAGGGGTTAACTATGGCTACACCTTC. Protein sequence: CASVLAGVNYGYTF.

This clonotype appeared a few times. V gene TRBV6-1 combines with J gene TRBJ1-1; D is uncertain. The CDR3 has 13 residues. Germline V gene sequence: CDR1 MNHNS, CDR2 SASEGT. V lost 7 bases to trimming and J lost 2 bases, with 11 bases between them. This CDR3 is CASNTRQNTEAFF. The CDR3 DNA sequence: TGTGCCAGCAATACCAGGCAAAACACTGAAGCTTTCTTT.

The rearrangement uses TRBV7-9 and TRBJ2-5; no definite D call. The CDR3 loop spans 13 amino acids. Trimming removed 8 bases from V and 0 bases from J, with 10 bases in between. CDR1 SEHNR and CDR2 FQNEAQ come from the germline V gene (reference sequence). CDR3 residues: CASQVGNQETQYF. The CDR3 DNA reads TGTGCCAGCCAAGTTGGGAACCAAGAGACCCAGTACTTC.

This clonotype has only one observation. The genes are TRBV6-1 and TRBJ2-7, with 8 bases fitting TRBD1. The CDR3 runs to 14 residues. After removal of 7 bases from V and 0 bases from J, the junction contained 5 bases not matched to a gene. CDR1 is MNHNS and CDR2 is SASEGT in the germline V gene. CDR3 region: CASNNRGDSYEQYF. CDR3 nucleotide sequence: TGTGCCAGCAATAACAGGGGGGACTCCTACGAGCAGTACTTC.

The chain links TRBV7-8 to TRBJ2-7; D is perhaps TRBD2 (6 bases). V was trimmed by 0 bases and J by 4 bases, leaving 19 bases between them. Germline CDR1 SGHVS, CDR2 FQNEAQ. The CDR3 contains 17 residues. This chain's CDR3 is CASSLAPGGDAFYEQYF. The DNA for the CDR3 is TGTGCCAGCAGCTTAGCCCCCGGAGGGGACGCCTTTTACGAGCAGTACTTC. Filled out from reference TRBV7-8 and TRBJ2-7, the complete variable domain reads GAGVSQSPRYKVAKRGQDVALRCDPISGHVSLFWYQQALGQGPEFLTYFQNEAQLDKSGLPSDRFFAERPEGSVSTLKIQRTQQEDSAVYLCASSLAPGGDAFYEQYFGPGTRLTVT.

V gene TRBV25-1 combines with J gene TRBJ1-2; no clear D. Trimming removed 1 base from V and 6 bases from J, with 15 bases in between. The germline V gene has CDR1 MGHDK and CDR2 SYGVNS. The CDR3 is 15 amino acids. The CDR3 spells CASSESLTASHGYTF. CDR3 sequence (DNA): TGTGCCAGCAGTGAATCCCTTACAGCTTCTCATGGCTACACCTTC.

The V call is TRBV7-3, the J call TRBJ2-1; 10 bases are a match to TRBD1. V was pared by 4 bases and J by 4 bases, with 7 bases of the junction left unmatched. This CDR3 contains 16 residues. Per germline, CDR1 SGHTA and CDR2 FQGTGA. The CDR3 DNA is TGTGCCAGCAGCTCTCTGGGGACAGGGGAATACAATGAGCAGTTCTTC. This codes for CASSSLGTGEYNEQFF.

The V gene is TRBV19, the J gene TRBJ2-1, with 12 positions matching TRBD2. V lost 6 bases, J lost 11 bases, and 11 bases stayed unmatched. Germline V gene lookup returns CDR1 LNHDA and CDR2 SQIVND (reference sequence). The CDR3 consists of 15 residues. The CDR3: CASRQTLAGGLKQFF. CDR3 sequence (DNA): TGTGCCAGTAGACAAACACTAGCGGGGGGCCTTAAGCAGTTCTTC.

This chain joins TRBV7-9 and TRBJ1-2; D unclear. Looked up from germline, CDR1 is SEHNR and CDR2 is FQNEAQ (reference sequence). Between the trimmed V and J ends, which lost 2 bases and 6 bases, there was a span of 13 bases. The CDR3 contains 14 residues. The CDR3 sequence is CASSLRVDTHGYTF. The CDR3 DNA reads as TGTGCCAGCAGCTTAAGGGTCGATACCCATGGCTACACCTTC. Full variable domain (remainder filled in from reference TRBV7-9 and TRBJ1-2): DTGVSQNPRHKITKRGQNVTFRCDPISEHNRLYWYRQTLGQGPEFLTYFQNEAQLEKSRLLSDRFSAERPKGSFSTLEIQRTEQGDSAMYLCASSLRVDTHGYTFGSGTRLTVV.

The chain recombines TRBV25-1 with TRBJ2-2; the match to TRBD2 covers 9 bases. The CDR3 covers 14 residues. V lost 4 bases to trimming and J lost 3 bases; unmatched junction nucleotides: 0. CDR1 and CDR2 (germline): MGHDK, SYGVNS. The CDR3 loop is CASSGLADTGELFF. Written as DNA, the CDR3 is TGTGCCAGCAGTGGACTAGCGGACACCGGGGAGCTGTTTTTT.

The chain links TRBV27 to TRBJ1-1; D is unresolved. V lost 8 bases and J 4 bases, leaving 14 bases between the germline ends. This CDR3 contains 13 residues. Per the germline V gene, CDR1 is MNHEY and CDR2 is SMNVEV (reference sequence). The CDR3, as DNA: TGTGCCAGCCGAAACAGCGGGAGCACTGAAGCTTTCTTT. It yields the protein CASRNSGSTEAFF.

The CDR3 nucleotides read TGTGCCAGCAGTTGCAGTAGCTACACCTTC. Its translation is CASSCSSYTF. The chain is built from TRBV6-5 and TRBJ1-2; no definite D call. With 4 bases removed from V and 9 bases from J, the gap between germline ends came to 6 bases. The CDR3 contains 10 residues. Germline V gene sequence: CDR1 MNHEY, CDR2 SVGAGI.

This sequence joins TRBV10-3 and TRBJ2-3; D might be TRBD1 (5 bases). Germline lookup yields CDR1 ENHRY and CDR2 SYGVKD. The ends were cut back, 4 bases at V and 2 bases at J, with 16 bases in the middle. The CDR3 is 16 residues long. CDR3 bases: TGTGCCATCAGTGCAACAGGACACAAGAACACAGATACGCAGTATTTT. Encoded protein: CAISATGHKNTDTQYF.